The sequence of this T cell receptor beta chain was determined in a study of T cells in Graves' hyperthyroidism and ophthalmopathy. RNA transcripts were the template for amplifying TCR beta CDR3 regions. First-round RT-PCR targeting the TCR CDR3 was performed with the HTBI primer set. Using its own MiXCR run on the multiplex PCR reads, TCRdb lists one record per CDR3 protein. The sample carries 350,000 to 450,000 distinct CDR3 sequences, around 15% recorded once. The CDR3 length is 11 residues. Trimming cost V 5 bases and J 9 bases, with 10 bases left between them. This clonotype was counted a few times. Its cognate antigen is unknown. Enrolled ophthalmopathy patients presented with a Clinical Activity Score of at least 3, a NOSPECS grade of at least 4, and disease duration under 3 months. Any patient presenting with uncontrolled infection, other autoimmune disease, pregnancy or lactation was left out. It was 10 ml of fresh peripheral blood that supplied the PBMCs.

Regarding the study as a whole: Most thyroid clonotypes expanded above 0.001 appeared in blood too.

The sequencing sample was made of blood. This chain links TRBV12-3 or TRBV12-4 with TRBJ1-1; D unresolved. The sequence was obtained from a man between 45 and 60 years old with Graves' ophthalmopathy. The CDR3 DNA is TGTGCCAGCAGTCCCAGTTCACAAGCTTTCTTT. Residues: CASSPSSQAFF.